This T cell receptor (beta chain) was identified during a study of CD8 T cells in ankylosing spondylitis (dated by TCRdb to about 2017). Turning to the overall study: T cell receptor beta repertoires were profiled in healthy donors and ankylosing spondylitis patients so that disease-linked TCR variants could be found. The full study cohort comprised 25 ankylosing spondylitis patients and 110 or so healthy donors. Peripheral blood was sampled, and synovial fluid was also collected from ankylosing spondylitis patients. Study-wide findings and limitations: Some motif variants were previously reported in synovial fluid and blood of reactive arthritis patients, suggesting common disease-initiation mechanisms. The disease-linked clones were reported as significantly enriched in matched synovial fluid samples from ankylosing spondylitis patients. A TCR beta motif made up of roughly eight highly homologous amino acid variants appeared to be characteristic of blood from ankylosing spondylitis patients. A CD8+ phenotype was shown by the disease-linked clones, which were found at relatively low frequencies in peripheral blood.

This sample was sequenced with an Illumina HiSeq 2500. TCR beta libraries were prepared by quantitative 5'-RACE with molecular barcodes. The study's own analysis went as follows. A new computational method based on a probabilistic model of VDJ rearrangement was used to identify disease-linked TCR variants. The raw public reads went through TCRdb reprocessing: fastp at Q25, MiXCR clone calling, in-frame beta chains kept. Rows merge per CDR3 protein into single entries with the most common DNA and genes. It is TCRdb's table, rather than the study itself, that gives the V and J calls and clone size. In this sample the table shows over 75,000 distinct CDR3 sequences, roughly 9.6% of which occur a single time. In total, the top ten clones hold roughly 5% of the sample. Trimming at the junction amounts to 4 bases on V and 5 bases on J, and the germline ends lie 20 bases apart. The CDR3 has 15 amino acids, counting the end cysteine and phenylalanine. Of all the DNA, just the CDR3 is kept, 45 bases in frame from base 1. The germline V gene (reference sequence) sets CDR1 to GTSNPN and CDR2 to SVGIG.

This clonotype was counted ten times or more. The antigen this receptor binds is unknown. Base-call qualities are not available, and no considerably larger clone is one nucleotide away. This clonotype was obtained from a male donor with ankylosing spondylitis or in good health (not recorded which). The chain is encoded by TRBV30 joined to TRBJ1-1; the D gene lacks a confident call. Material for sequencing was blood, either unsorted or a sorted T cell fraction (not recorded which). The CDR3 loop reads CAWIASFRMGTEAFF. The nucleotide sequence is given as TGTGCCTGGATCGCCAGTTTTAGAATGGGAACTGAAGCTTTCTTT.